A selection of T cell receptor beta chains follows, all from one sample in a study of control samples from healthy donors and cancer patients. Repertoires were generated with immunoSEQ multiplex PCR, while TCRdb's copy carries only in-frame clones and drops some. The data show more than 75,000 clones, about four fifths seen once. Source material: PBMCs. These receptors all come from a man between 65 and 80 years old with lung cancer. The CDR3 runs from the conserved cysteine through the conserved F or W. The order of the fields is D gene, J gene, V gene, clone size, CDR3 DNA, CDR3 protein. A D gene is named only where the DNA matches it firmly. Clone size is not always given. Where it is, it says once, few, many or a class for expanded clones.

NA	TRBJ2-7	TRBV20-1	NA	TGCAGTGCTTACGTTACCTACGAGCAGTACTTC	CSAYVTYEQYF
NA	TRBJ2-3	TRBV2	NA	TGTGCCAGCAGTGAGGGTCGAGGGAGCACAGATACGCAGTATTTT	CASSEGRGSTDTQYF
NA	TRBJ2-7	TRBV6-5	NA	TGTGCCAGCAGTTACGGCGGGGCCCTGTACGAGCAGTACTTC	CASSYGGALYEQYF
NA	TRBJ1-5	TRBV30	once	TGTGCCTGGAATATAGGACAGTCGATAAATCAGCCCCAGCATTTT	CAWNIGQSINQPQHF
NA	TRBJ2-1	TRBV19	once	TGTGCCAGTAGTATAGCCACAAGGAGCTCCTACAATGAGCAGTTCTTC	CASSIATRSSYNEQFF
NA	TRBJ2-2	TRBV11-3	NA	TGTGCCAGCTCTTTCGGGGGCACCGGGGAGCTGTTTTTT	CASSFGGTGELFF
TRBD1	TRBJ1-2	TRBV27	few	TGTGCCAGCAGTTTACGACAGGGAGGGGGCTACACCTTC	CASSLRQGGGYTF
NA	TRBJ2-2	TRBV7-2	once	TGTGCCAGCAGCACCCTTAGGGAGCTGTTTTTT	CASSTLRELFF
NA	TRBJ2-7	TRBV12-3/TRBV12-4	NA	TGTGCCAGCAGTTTACGGGGAGGTTACGAGCAGTACTTC	CASSLRGGYEQYF
NA	TRBJ1-2	TRBV25-1	NA	TGTGCCAGCAGTCTCGGGCAGACGACATATGGCTACACCTTC	CASSLGQTTYGYTF
NA	TRBJ1-3	TRBV30	NA	TGTGCCTGGAGGACAATCATCGGAAACACCATATATTTT	CAWRTIIGNTIYF
NA	TRBJ2-6	TRBV10-3	NA	TGTGCCATCCCACGGGACCCAAGCTCTGGGGCCAACGTCCTGACTTTC	CAIPRDPSSGANVLTF
NA	TRBJ1-5	TRBV7-8	NA	TGTGCCAGCAGCTCCTATTACCCCCCGATCGGACAGCCCCAGCATTTT	CASSSYYPPIGQPQHF
NA	TRBJ1-1	TRBV5-6	NA	TGTGCCAGCAGGACTATGAACACTGAAGCTTTCTTT	CASRTMNTEAFF
TRBD1	TRBJ1-4	TRBV19	NA	TGTGCCAGTATTCAAGCCAGTACGGGACAGGGGGCCCGCACTAATGAAAAACTGTTTTTT	CASIQASTGQGARTNEKLFF
TRBD1	TRBJ1-1	TRBV3-1/TRBV3-2	NA	TGTGCCAGCATCTCGCGGACAGGGAACACTGAAGCTTTCTTT	CASISRTGNTEAFF
NA	TRBJ2-1	TRBV7-3	NA	TGTGCCAGCAGCTCCCGGACAGACAATGAGCAGTTCTTC	CASSSRTDNEQFF
NA	TRBJ1-1	TRBV5-5	NA	TGTGCCAGCAGCTTCACGACAGCAACTTACACTGAAGCTTTCTTT	CASSFTTATYTEAFF
TRBD1	TRBJ1-3	TRBV2	NA	TGTGCCAGCAGTCTGACAGGGAGCTCTGGAAACACCATATATTTT	CASSLTGSSGNTIYF
NA	TRBJ2-3	TRBV5-1	few	TGCGCCAGCAGCCGGGGGACAGATACGCAGTATTTT	CASSRGTDTQYF
TRBD1	TRBJ2-6	TRBV24-1	NA	TGTGCCACCAGCCTACAGGGGTCCAACGTCCTGACTTTC	CATSLQGSNVLTF
NA	TRBJ2-7	TRBV29-1	NA	TGCAGCCCCCGGGGGGCGGGACAGGCTTCCTACGAGCAGTACTTC	CSPRGAGQASYEQYF
TRBD2	TRBJ2-5	TRBV9	NA	TGTGCCAGCAGCGTAGCTCGGTCTAGCGGGACTAGCCAAGAGACCCAGTACTTC	CASSVARSSGTSQETQYF
NA	TRBJ1-1	TRBV2	NA	TGTGCCAGCAGAGGGGCAACGAAAGCTTTCTTT	CASRGATKAFF
NA	TRBJ2-7	TRBV7-9	NA	TGTGCCAGCAGCGTACAGGGTGTCGAGCAGTACTTC	CASSVQGVEQYF
TRBD1	TRBJ2-5	TRBV24-1	NA	TGTGCCACCGGGACAGGTTTTGAAGATGCGGAGACCCAGTACTTC	CATGTGFEDAETQYF
NA	TRBJ1-1	TRBV6-6	NA	TGTGCCAGCAGTTACTACCCGGGGCACCTGAACACTGAAGCTTTCTTT	CASSYYPGHLNTEAFF
TRBD2	TRBJ2-1	TRBV7-6	once	TGTGCCAGCAGCTTAGCACCGGGGGGGTACAATGAGCAGTTCTTC	CASSLAPGGYNEQFF
NA	TRBJ1-3	TRBV7-8	NA	TGTGCCAGCAGCGGCAGGGGCGGGGGCTCTGGAAACACCATATATTTT	CASSGRGGGSGNTIYF